The subject of this entry is one T cell receptor beta chain. Its specificity is not known. Healthy donors formed controls matched for age and sex. These data originate in a study of CD8 T cells in Susac syndrome. Study-level findings and limits: The study's TCR sequencing and HLA analysis covered a relatively small number of individuals, and the study acknowledged this.

The CDR3 runs 15 residues. Germline CDR1 DFQATT, CDR2 SNEGSKA (reference sequence). V was pared by 2 bases and J by 3 bases, with 5 bases of the junction left unmatched. Random hexamers served to reverse transcribe roughly 0.5 to 1 ug RNA. TCRdb redid the calling of the immunoSEQ multiplex PCR reads with MiXCR, one entry per CDR3 protein. The top ten hold about 0.12% of the sample, which has about 120,000 distinct CDR3 sequences, approximately 90% seen once. The clonotype comes from a human donor in good health. The sequencing input was CD8+ T cells from PBMCs. The J gene is TRBJ2-1, the V gene TRBV20-1, with 9 bases identical to TRBD2. The CDR3, as DNA: TGCAGTGCTAGATCGGGGACTAGCCTCTACAATGAGCAGTTCTTC. The encoded protein is CSARSGTSLYNEQFF.